This T cell receptor beta chain derives from a study of T cells after yellow fever vaccination. This clonotype was recorded a few times. 5'RACE template switching produced TCR cDNA carrying a universal primer site and UMIs. TCRdb called the 5' RACE reads again in MiXCR, with one record for every CDR3 protein. The table lists under 300,000 distinct CDR3 sequences, about 7% of them singletons, with about 0.9% in the top ten. The clonotype originates from a man aged 25 to 45 who received the YFV17D yellow fever vaccine. The sample consisted of CD4+ T cells sorted from PBMCs, taken 15 days after the yellow fever booster vaccination.

CDR3 DNA: TGTGCCAGCAGTTTAGACGGGGGGATTCAGCCCCAGCATTTT. It yields the protein CASSLDGGIQPQHF. The rearrangement links TRBV12-3 or TRBV12-4 to TRBJ1-5; D possibly corresponds to TRBD1 (5 bases). Trimming removed 1 base from V and 6 bases from J, with 10 bases in between. The CDR3 loop spans 14 amino acids.